These 7 T cell receptor beta chains were sequenced from one sample in a study of shared clonotypes between healthy human individuals. Terminally differentiated effector memory CD45RA+ cells were left out of the naive CD8 fraction, which was CD45RO-negative and positively selected for CCR7. Sequencing used immunoSEQ multiplex PCR; TCRdb keeps in-frame clones, though not all of them. This table holds millions of clones, about 95% found once. The sequenced sample was naive CD8+ T cells sorted from blood. These receptors were taken from a man younger than 30 in good health.

This chain uses TRBV27 with TRBJ2-5; D uncertain. This CDR3 spans 12 amino acids. The germline gives CDR1 MNHEY, CDR2 SMNVEV (reference sequence). V was cut by 5 bases and J by 10 bases, with 14 bases left in between. CDR3 DNA: TGTGCCAGCAGTCACCCCGGTTTGGGCCAGTACTTC. Translation gives CASSHPGLGQYF.

In its sample, this clone was seen a few times. The same CDR3 is also encoded by other DNA sequences in this sample. This chain joins TRBV7-2 and TRBJ1-5, with D maybe TRBD1 (5 bases). Trimming stripped 1 base from V and 4 bases from J, with 11 bases between. The CDR3 contains 15 residues. CDR1 is SGHTA, CDR2 FQGNSA, per germline. The DNA for the CDR3 is TGTGCCAGCAGCTTAGTGGGGCAGGGAAATCAGCCCCAGCATTTT. This gives the protein CASSLVGQGNQPQHF.

V gene TRBV7-6 combines with J gene TRBJ2-1; D might be TRBD2 (6 bases). The germline V and J ends were trimmed by 1 base and 10 bases, with 20 bases remaining between them. The CDR3 has 16 amino acids. CDR1 is SGHVS and CDR2 is FNYEAQ in the germline V gene. The CDR3 DNA follows: TGTGCCAGCAGCTTAGAAGCGGGCGAGGGCCGATCGGAGCAGTTCTTC. Amino acids: CASSLEAGEGRSEQFF.

V usage is TRBV11-2 and J usage is TRBJ2-7, with 12 bases identical to TRBD2. J lost 11 bases, V lost 5 bases, and 4 bases had no gene match. Germline lookup yields CDR1 SGHAT and CDR2 FQNNGV. The CDR3 has 12 amino acids. The chain's CDR3 is CASSRTSGEEYF. The CDR3 DNA reads as TGTGCCAGCAGCCGGACTAGCGGGGAAGAGTACTTC.

The rearrangement joins TRBV27 to TRBJ2-7; possible D gene TRBD1, 5 bases. From germline, CDR1 is MNHEY and CDR2 SMNVEV (reference sequence). Deletions cut 3 bases from V and 7 bases from J, with 19 bases between. CDR3 size: 15 residues. CDR3 bases: TGTGCCAGCAGTTTTGGGGCAACTCCTTCTGAGGAGCAGTACTTC. Residues: CASSFGATPSEEQYF.

V gene TRBV2 combines with J gene TRBJ2-7; D remains ambiguous. The germline V and J ends were trimmed by 0 bases and 3 bases, with 12 bases remaining between them. In germline, CDR1 is SNHLY, CDR2 FYNNEI. The CDR3 spans 15 residues. CDR3 in DNA: TGTGCCAGCAGTGAAGCGTTAGGTCTAATCTACGAGCAGTACTTC. This translates into CASSEALGLIYEQYF.

The chain recombines TRBV5-5 with TRBJ1-2; D unresolved. The CDR3 consists of 14 residues. From germline, CDR1 is SGHKS and CDR2 YYEKEE (reference sequence). The V and J ends lost 0 bases and 0 bases respectively, with 6 bases between them. DNA of the CDR3: TGTGCCAGCAGCTTGGACACCACTAACTATGGCTACACCTTC. Protein product: CASSLDTTNYGYTF.